The rows below give T cell receptor beta chains drawn from one sample of a study of blood T cell repertoires in COVID-19. The table came from immunoSEQ multiplex PCR; TCRdb's copy has only in-frame clones and leaves some out. Seen here are around 150,000 clones, roughly 89% observed once, and the top ten hold less than 5%. The specimen was peripheral blood. These receptors all come from a woman aged 55-69 years who had recovered from COVID-19. The conserved cysteine and the conserved F or W are not part of the CDR3 here. Fields, in order: V gene, CDR3 protein.

>TRBV4-1
ASSQTSQGARAEAF
>TRBV10-3
AIGTSGSTDTQY
>TRBV28
ASSGQGAASRGYT
>TRBV28
ASSLLGGGYT
>TRBV9
ASSVQELGAPEAF
>TRBV5-1
ASTTTTGYSTDTQY
>TRBV5-4
ASSQDRANTGELF
>TRBV13
ASSGETDLDGYT
>TRBV3-1/TRBV3-2
ASSQAGTSGGVAKNIQY
>TRBV21-1
ASSKVRERQPQH
>TRBV18
ASSINSGANTDTQY
>TRBV14
ASSQTTGGWNEQF
>TRBV12-3/TRBV12-4
ASTPWTGFEAF
>TRBV11-2
ASSFAGYEQY
>TRBV29-1
SVVGQGDTEAF
>TRBV28
ASSLAGVGTEAF
>TRBV28
ASMTPQGQDRPGNTIY
>TRBV19
ASSMAAGQNSPLH
>TRBV19
ASSWGGTSDEQY
>TRBV5-1
ASSLGREQPQH